These T cell receptor beta chains were read from a single sample in a study of cytotoxic CD8 clonotypes in ibrutinib-treated CLL. Assay used: immunoSEQ multiplex PCR; TCRdb lists only in-frame clones, some missing. In the table there are about 300,000 clones, approximately 67% of which are singletons. This material consisted of PBMCs, taken after 36 months of ibrutinib treatment. These receptors came from a human donor with chronic lymphocytic leukemia. The CDR3 runs from the conserved cysteine through the conserved F or W. The order of the fields is J gene, V gene, CDR3 length, clone size, D gene, CDR3 DNA, CDR3 protein. A D gene is named only where the DNA matches it firmly. Rows give clone size only sometimes, using once, few, many, or a class for an expanded clone.

TRBJ2-6	TRBV27	17	.	TRBD1	TGTGCCAGCAGTCCGGGGACAGGGGCTGTTGGGGCCAACGTCCTGACTTTC	CASSPGTGAVGANVLTF
TRBJ2-3	TRBV7-9	14	.	.	TGTGCCAGCAGCTTAGACCTGAGCACAGATACGCAGTATTTT	CASSLDLSTDTQYF
TRBJ2-1	TRBV14	13	.	.	TGTGCCAGCAGCCAAGGACCCCACGACGAGCAGTTCTTC	CASSQGPHDEQFF
TRBJ1-1	TRBV4-1	15	.	.	TGCGCCAGCAGCCAAAGAGGGGGTCTGAACACTGAAGCTTTCTTT	CASSQRGGLNTEAFF
TRBJ1-2	TRBV9	16	.	TRBD1	TGTGCCAGCAGTCCTGTATTCTGGGGACAGGGGTATGGCTACACCTTC	CASSPVFWGQGYGYTF
TRBJ1-2	TRBV5-4	16	.	TRBD1	TGTGCCAGCAGCTTGGGGTCAGGGGGCATCATCTATGGCTACACCTTC	CASSLGSGGIIYGYTF
TRBJ1-2	TRBV10-1	13	.	.	TGCGCCAGCAGTGAGCGGACTAACTATGGCTACACCTTC	CASSERTNYGYTF
TRBJ1-2	TRBV4-3	16	.	.	TGCGCCAGCAGCCAAGATAGGGCAGGACCGAACTATGGCTACACCTTC	CASSQDRAGPNYGYTF
TRBJ2-7	TRBV6-5	14	.	.	TGTGCCAGCATTCGATCTGACTCGGACTACGAGCAGTACTTC	CASIRSDSDYEQYF
TRBJ2-2	TRBV27	13	few	.	TGTGCCAGCAGCTTATCGAACACCGGGGAGCTGTTTTTT	CASSLSNTGELFF
TRBJ2-3	TRBV7-2	13	.	.	TGTGCCAGCAGCTCGGTCAGCACAGATACGCAGTATTTT	CASSSVSTDTQYF
TRBJ2-2	TRBV28	16	.	TRBD2	TGTGCCAGCAGGCCACCGGGACTAGCGGGCACCGGGGAGCTGTTTTTT	CASRPPGLAGTGELFF
TRBJ2-4	TRBV21-1	15	.	.	TGTGCCAGCAGGAGAGCGATGGCGGGGGGGAACATTCAGTACTTC	CASRRAMAGGNIQYF
TRBJ1-1	TRBV5-4	12	.	.	TGTGCCAGCAGCCGACGGGACACTGAAGCTTTCTTT	CASSRRDTEAFF
TRBJ1-4	TRBV9	13	.	TRBD1	TGTGCCAGCAGCAGTTCGACAGGGCAAAAACTGTTTTTT	CASSSSTGQKLFF
TRBJ1-2	TRBV6-5	12	few	.	TGTGCCAGCACCAACACAGGCTATGGCTACACCTTC	CASTNTGYGYTF
TRBJ2-5	TRBV5-1	16	.	TRBD1	TGCGCCAGCAGCTACCAGACAGGGGGGAAGAGGGAGACCCAGTACTTC	CASSYQTGGKRETQYF
TRBJ1-1	TRBV29-1	12	.	.	TGCAGCGCCAAGTCGACGGGCTCTGAAGCTTTCTTT	CSAKSTGSEAFF
TRBJ1-4	TRBV6-1	14	.	TRBD1	TGTGCCAGCAGTACGACAGGGGTGGATGAAAAACTGTTTTTT	CASSTTGVDEKLFF
TRBJ2-2	TRBV4-3	15	.	.	TGCGCCAGCAGCCAAGACTCACTAAACACCGGGGAGCTGTTTTTT	CASSQDSLNTGELFF
TRBJ1-2	TRBV29-1	13	.	.	TGCAGCGTTTCTGAGGGGCGCAACTATGGCTACACCTTC	CSVSEGRNYGYTF
TRBJ1-2	TRBV19	14	.	.	TGTGCCAGTAGTGCAAACATCAACAACTATGGCTACACCTTC	CASSANINNYGYTF
TRBJ1-2	TRBV2	15	few	.	TGTGCCAGCAGTGAAACAAGGACACAACCCTATGGCTACACCTTC	CASSETRTQPYGYTF
TRBJ2-1	TRBV4-2	14	.	.	TGTGCCAGCAGCCAAGAACTAGCTTACAATGAGCAGTTCTTC	CASSQELAYNEQFF
TRBJ2-3	TRBV5-4	16	.	TRBD2	TGTGCCAGCAGCGCGCGGACTAGCGGGACGACAGATACGCAGTATTTT	CASSARTSGTTDTQYF
TRBJ2-7	TRBV29-1	12	few	TRBD1	TGCAGCGTTATGACAGGGAGCTACGAGCAGTACTTC	CSVMTGSYEQYF
TRBJ2-1	TRBV30	9	few	.	TGTGCCTGCCGGGCCCAGAGGTTCTTC	CACRAQRFF
TRBJ2-1	TRBV5-6	15	.	.	TGTGCCAGCAGCTACGAGGACCCTTCCTGGAATGAGCAGTTCTTC	CASSYEDPSWNEQFF
TRBJ1-4	TRBV5-1	17	.	.	TGCGCCAGCAGCGCTGTCAGTTCAGGGGCCATCAATGAAAAACTGTTTTTT	CASSAVSSGAINEKLFF
TRBJ2-5	TRBV2	17	.	.	TGTGCCAGCAGTTTGGGGGCAGGGACCGGGGGCGGAGAGACCCAGTACTTC	CASSLGAGTGGGETQYF
TRBJ2-5	TRBV7-9	15	few	.	TGTGCCAGCAGCTCGCCCACAGGGCTGGCGGAGACCCAGTACTTC	CASSSPTGLAETQYF
TRBJ2-1	TRBV6-6	15	.	TRBD2	TGTGCCAGCAGTCGGGCCGGGACTAGCAGGGATGAGCAGTTCTTC	CASSRAGTSRDEQFF
TRBJ1-4	TRBV28	12	few	.	TGTGCCAGCAGTGTAAGCCGTGAAAAACTGTTTTTT	CASSVSREKLFF
TRBJ1-1	TRBV27	11	.	.	TGTGCCAGCAGTTTACGCCGTGAAGCTTTCTTT	CASSLRREAFF
TRBJ1-5	TRBV15	16	few	.	TGTGCCACCAGCAGAGATAGTGTCGAGCGCAATCAGCCCCAGCATTTT	CATSRDSVERNQPQHF
TRBJ2-7	TRBV2	14	.	.	TGTGCCAGCAGGCCAACAGGGTCCGAGGGCGAGCAGTACTTC	CASRPTGSEGEQYF
TRBJ2-5	TRBV9	12	.	.	TGTGCCAGCAGCGAAGGGACAGAGACCCAGTACTTC	CASSEGTETQYF
TRBJ2-7	TRBV7-6	15	few	TRBD2	TGTGCCAGCAGCTTAGAGGGTGGACTAGCGCGAGAGCAGTACTTC	CASSLEGGLAREQYF
TRBJ2-2	TRBV5-1	16	.	.	TGCGCCAGCAGAGGCGTGCTGACTTCAAACACCGGGGAGCTGTTTTTT	CASRGVLTSNTGELFF
TRBJ1-2	TRBV27	16	.	TRBD1	TGTGCCAGCAGTTTTTCACCCGGGACAGCTAACTATGGCTACACCTTC	CASSFSPGTANYGYTF
TRBJ2-1	TRBV4-1	15	few	.	TGCGCCAGCAGTCGCGGGACCTTAGAGTGGGATGAGCAGTTCTTC	CASSRGTLEWDEQFF
TRBJ1-6	TRBV6-1	13	.	TRBD1	TGTGCCAGCAGCGCAGGGGGCTGGTCACCCCTCCACTTT	CASSAGGWSPLHF
TRBJ1-1	TRBV7-8	15	once	.	TGTGCCAGCAGCTTAGTGAGTTCCAGGGCCCTGGAAGCTTTCTTT	CASSLVSSRALEAFF
TRBJ1-2	TRBV2	16	.	.	TGTGCCAGCAGCGAACAGGGCGTCTCTTGGGGTTATGGCTACACCTTC	CASSEQGVSWGYGYTF
TRBJ1-2	TRBV5-4	15	.	.	TGTGCCAGCAGCTTGGGCGGCAGGGTGGGCTATGGCTACACCTTC	CASSLGGRVGYGYTF
TRBJ2-1	TRBV10-2	11	.	.	TGCGCCAGCACCAACAGCAATGAGCAGTTCTTC	CASTNSNEQFF
TRBJ2-7	TRBV7-9	13	once	.	TGTGCCAGCAGCGGCGACCGGCCCTACGAGCAGTACTTC	CASSGDRPYEQYF
TRBJ2-1	TRBV27	13	.	.	TGTGCCACCCGTCGTGGTTCCTACAATGAGCAGTTCTTC	CATRRGSYNEQFF